Listed below are T cell receptor beta chains from one sample, sequenced in a study of identical twins. Each CDR3 protein gets one entry after TCRdb re-called the 5' RACE reads with MiXCR. Here the sample spans about 690,000 distinct CDR3 sequences, roughly 6% being singletons. Sequencing was performed on naive T cells sorted from blood. The receptor set was obtained from a man between 18 and 29 years old in good health. CDR3s include the opening cysteine and the closing phenylalanine or tryptophan. Each record gives: CDR3 DNA, CDR3 protein, D gene, V gene, clone size, J gene. The D gene is left open where the match is weak. Clone size appears in some rows only: once, few, many, or a class for an expanded clone.

DNA: TGCAGTCCGCGGTTGGCTGGTAATGAAAAACTGTTTTTT; CDR3: CSPRLAGNEKLFF; D: .; V: TRBV20-1; size: many; J: TRBJ1-4
DNA: TGTGCCAGCAGTTTCGACAGAGATCAGCCCCAGCATTTT; CDR3: CASSFDRDQPQHF; D: .; V: TRBV12-3/TRBV12-4; size: many; J: TRBJ1-5
DNA: TGTGCCACCAGCGGATTGGATGGGGGGCTGGGGGAGACCCAGTACTTC; CDR3: CATSGLDGGLGETQYF; D: .; V: TRBV15; size: .; J: TRBJ2-5
DNA: TGTGCCAGCAGATCAAGGGGCCTGAAGACCCAGTACTTC; CDR3: CASRSRGLKTQYF; D: .; V: TRBV27; size: many; J: TRBJ2-5
DNA: TGTGCCAGCAGCGATGGAGTCAGACAAGAGACCCAGTACTTC; CDR3: CASSDGVRQETQYF; D: .; V: TRBV7-9; size: .; J: TRBJ2-5
DNA: TGTGCCAGCAGTTTTCGGAGGGCCGGGGAGCTGTTTTTT; CDR3: CASSFRRAGELFF; D: .; V: TRBV12-3/TRBV12-4; size: many; J: TRBJ2-2
DNA: TGTGCCAGCAGCCCAAACCTTGCTAGCGGGAGATTCGGCGAGCAGTACTTC; CDR3: CASSPNLASGRFGEQYF; D: TRBD2; V: TRBV3-1; size: .; J: TRBJ2-7
DNA: TGCGCCAGCAGCCCTGGGACAGGGGTCGACTATGGCTACACCTTC; CDR3: CASSPGTGVDYGYTF; D: TRBD1; V: TRBV5-1; size: .; J: TRBJ1-2
DNA: TGTGCCAGCAGTTGGGGATTCCGGGGGAAAGCAATCAAAGAGACCCAGTACTTC; CDR3: CASSWGFRGKAIKETQYF; D: .; V: TRBV28; size: few; J: TRBJ2-5
DNA: TGTGCCAGCCGTTGGAGGGAAGTGAACACCGGGGAGCTGTTTTTT; CDR3: CASRWREVNTGELFF; D: .; V: TRBV2; size: .; J: TRBJ2-2
DNA: TGTGCCAGCAGTTTAAAGGGGGCGCAGACTGAAGCTTTCTTT; CDR3: CASSLKGAQTEAFF; D: TRBD1; V: TRBV12-3/TRBV12-4; size: .; J: TRBJ1-1
DNA: TGTGCCACCGCAGGGACGAACACCGGGGAGCTGTTTTTT; CDR3: CATAGTNTGELFF; D: .; V: TRBV24-1; size: few; J: TRBJ2-2
DNA: TGTGCCAGCAGCTTGGACAGACGCACCGGGGAGCTGTTTTTT; CDR3: CASSLDRRTGELFF; D: .; V: TRBV7-8; size: few; J: TRBJ2-2
DNA: TGTGCCAGCAGCTTAGTGACTACACTAGGGGATGAGCAGTTCTTC; CDR3: CASSLVTTLGDEQFF; D: .; V: TRBV7-6; size: .; J: TRBJ2-1
DNA: TGTGCCAGCAGCCAAGTGGATGTGGGAAACACTGAAGCTTTCTTT; CDR3: CASSQVDVGNTEAFF; D: .; V: TRBV4-2; size: few; J: TRBJ1-1
DNA: TGTGCCTGGAATAAAGGGGACGGCTACACCTTC; CDR3: CAWNKGDGYTF; D: .; V: TRBV30; size: few; J: TRBJ1-2
DNA: TGTGCCAGCAGTTTTGACAGGGGCGACATTCAGTACTTC; CDR3: CASSFDRGDIQYF; D: TRBD1; V: TRBV12-3/TRBV12-4; size: .; J: TRBJ2-4
DNA: TGTGCCAGCAGAACCAGCCTCTCTGGGGCCAACGTCCTGACTTTC; CDR3: CASRTSLSGANVLTF; D: .; V: TRBV7-2; size: .; J: TRBJ2-6
DNA: TGCAGTGCTAGAGATGCACTACGGCATAACTATGGCTACACCTTC; CDR3: CSARDALRHNYGYTF; D: .; V: TRBV20-1; size: many; J: TRBJ1-2
DNA: TGTGCCAGTACAGCAACTAATGAAAAACTGTTTTTT; CDR3: CASTATNEKLFF; D: .; V: TRBV6-1; size: many; J: TRBJ1-4
DNA: TGTGCCAGCAGTTTATCGACCAAGGCGGGGGTCACAGATACGCAGTATTTT; CDR3: CASSLSTKAGVTDTQYF; D: TRBD2; V: TRBV27; size: many; J: TRBJ2-3
DNA: TGTGCCAGCAGCGCCGGGACGACCACTAGCACAGATACGCAGTATTTT; CDR3: CASSAGTTTSTDTQYF; D: .; V: TRBV7-7; size: .; J: TRBJ2-3
DNA: TGTGCCAGCAGCGCAACGGGACAGGATGATTCTGGGGCCAACGTCCTGACTTTC; CDR3: CASSATGQDDSGANVLTF; D: TRBD1; V: TRBV5-5; size: many; J: TRBJ2-6
DNA: TGCAGCGCTAGAATTTTTAAAGAGACCCAGTACTTC; CDR3: CSARIFKETQYF; D: .; V: TRBV29-1; size: many; J: TRBJ2-5
DNA: TGCAGCGTTGAACGGCCCGCACGAAGGGTCTACAATGAGCAGTTCTTC; CDR3: CSVERPARRVYNEQFF; D: .; V: TRBV29-1; size: many; J: TRBJ2-1
DNA: TGTGCCAGCAGGCAGGGTGAAAAACTGTTTTTT; CDR3: CASRQGEKLFF; D: .; V: TRBV12-3/TRBV12-4; size: .; J: TRBJ1-4
DNA: TGTGCCAGCAGTATTGGCGTCACCCTACAAGAGACCCAGTACTTC; CDR3: CASSIGVTLQETQYF; D: .; V: TRBV6-1; size: many; J: TRBJ2-5
DNA: TGCAGTGCTAGCCCTCACTTACAGGGGAAGAACCAAGAGACCCAGTACTTC; CDR3: CSASPHLQGKNQETQYF; D: TRBD1; V: TRBV20-1; size: many; J: TRBJ2-5
DNA: TGCGCCAGCAGCTTGGGTTTGGACATGCCCTTCACAGATACGCAGTATTTT; CDR3: CASSLGLDMPFTDTQYF; D: .; V: TRBV5-1; size: .; J: TRBJ2-3
DNA: TGTGCCAGCAGCTCGGCCCCACAAGAGACCCAGTACTTC; CDR3: CASSSAPQETQYF; D: .; V: TRBV9; size: .; J: TRBJ2-5
DNA: TGTGCCAGCAGCCCACACAGGGGGCAGGATGAAAAACTGTTTTTT; CDR3: CASSPHRGQDEKLFF; D: TRBD1; V: TRBV4-2; size: .; J: TRBJ1-4
DNA: TGTGCCAGCAGTTTATATAGAGGCACCGGGGAGCTGTTTTTT; CDR3: CASSLYRGTGELFF; D: .; V: TRBV12-3/TRBV12-4; size: many; J: TRBJ2-2
DNA: TGTGCCAGCAGTTTAGTCGTGGATGGCTACACCTTC; CDR3: CASSLVVDGYTF; D: .; V: TRBV12-3/TRBV12-4; size: few; J: TRBJ1-2
DNA: TGTGCCAGCAGCAACCTAGCTACGATTAATGAGCAGTTCTTC; CDR3: CASSNLATINEQFF; D: .; V: TRBV3-1; size: few; J: TRBJ2-1
DNA: TGTGCCAGCACCACTATGGTTGACTACTACAATCATGAGCAGTTCTTC; CDR3: CASTTMVDYYNHEQFF; D: .; V: TRBV6-1; size: many; J: TRBJ2-1
DNA: TGCAGTGCCTCACAGGGGGATCCTCTCGAGCAGTACTTC; CDR3: CSASQGDPLEQYF; D: TRBD1; V: TRBV20-1; size: many; J: TRBJ2-7
DNA: TGTGCCAGCAGCCAAGCCCAGACAGGGGCCCATCAGCCCCAGCATTTT; CDR3: CASSQAQTGAHQPQHF; D: TRBD1; V: TRBV7-2; size: few; J: TRBJ1-5
DNA: TGCGCCAGCAGCTTGGACCTACCTCTGCCCGGGACGGAAATGAACACTGAAGCTTTCTTT; CDR3: CASSLDLPLPGTEMNTEAFF; D: .; V: TRBV5-1; size: few; J: TRBJ1-1
DNA: TGTGCCAGCAGGAGGCCGCTTCGGGTCAGCCCCTACAATGAGCAGTTCTTC; CDR3: CASRRPLRVSPYNEQFF; D: .; V: TRBV7-8; size: many; J: TRBJ2-1
DNA: TGCGCCAGCAGCCTACTAGGACAGGGTCATGGCTACACCTTC; CDR3: CASSLLGQGHGYTF; D: TRBD1; V: TRBV5-1; size: many; J: TRBJ1-2
DNA: TGTGCCAGCAGCCAAGAGGGGTCCCTTTTTCCAGATACGCAGTATTTT; CDR3: CASSQEGSLFPDTQYF; D: .; V: TRBV4-2; size: few; J: TRBJ2-3
DNA: TGTGCCAGCAGTTTAGCGCATTACAGGTACTACTATGGCTACACCTTC; CDR3: CASSLAHYRYYYGYTF; D: .; V: TRBV12-3/TRBV12-4; size: many; J: TRBJ1-2
DNA: TGCAGCACGGTCGACAGGGTATATGGCTACACCTTC; CDR3: CSTVDRVYGYTF; D: TRBD1; V: TRBV29-1; size: many; J: TRBJ1-2
DNA: TGCAGTGCTAGAGATCCGATAGCGGGAGCAATCGAGCAGTACTTC; CDR3: CSARDPIAGAIEQYF; D: TRBD2; V: TRBV20-1; size: .; J: TRBJ2-7
DNA: TGTGCCAGCAGCCAAGAAAAGGGCCTGGGACTTGGGGGTGAGCAGTTCTTC; CDR3: CASSQEKGLGLGGEQFF; D: .; V: TRBV3-1; size: few; J: TRBJ2-1
DNA: TGTGCCAGCAGCCTTTTTTTAGACAGGGTAGAGACCCAGTACTTC; CDR3: CASSLFLDRVETQYF; D: TRBD1; V: TRBV11-2; size: .; J: TRBJ2-5
DNA: TGTGCCAGCAGCCCGAGTCGGGGAAACACCGGGGAGCTGTTTTTT; CDR3: CASSPSRGNTGELFF; D: .; V: TRBV7-3; size: .; J: TRBJ2-2
DNA: TGCAGTGCTATCAGTGTTGCGGTGCAGTATTTT; CDR3: CSAISVAVQYF; D: .; V: TRBV20-1; size: few; J: TRBJ2-3
DNA: TGTGCCACCGGGCCCGGGACAGGGGTCAGGTATGAGCAGTTCTTC; CDR3: CATGPGTGVRYEQFF; D: TRBD1; V: TRBV24-1; size: many; J: TRBJ2-1
DNA: TGTGCCACCAGTGAAACAGGGGGCTTGGAGCAGTTCTTC; CDR3: CATSETGGLEQFF; D: TRBD1; V: TRBV24-1; size: many; J: TRBJ2-1
DNA: TGCAGCGTTGCACGGATCGCAGAGACCCAGTACTTC; CDR3: CSVARIAETQYF; D: .; V: TRBV29-1; size: many; J: TRBJ2-5